The 30 T cell receptor beta chains in this list originate from one sample, sequenced in a study of neurological immune-mediated disorders. TCRdb re-called the 5' RACE reads through MiXCR, storing one row per CDR3 protein. The sample lists some 120,000 distinct CDR3 sequences; 3.2% were seen once. Sequencing used PBMCs. All receptors come from a woman between 25 and 40 years old with multiple sclerosis.

This clonotype was seen at least ten times. The chain uses TRBV20-1 and TRBJ2-7, with TRBD2 matching 9 bases. V trimming: 1 base; J trimming: 2 bases; junction bases outside the gene matches: 3. This CDR3 is 14 amino acids long. Germline-derived CDR1 and CDR2 are DFQATT and SNEGSKA (reference sequence). CDR3 protein: CSARGTSVAYEQYF. The CDR3 bases are TGCAGTGCTAGAGGGACTAGCGTAGCCTACGAGCAGTACTTC.

This clonotype was found many times. The chain recombines TRBV3-1 with TRBJ2-1; D is ambiguous. The CDR3 spans 12 residues. Trimming pared 2 bases from V and 6 bases from J, leaving 5 bases between. Germline V CDR1 and CDR2: LGHDT, YNNKEL (reference sequence). CDR3 coding DNA: TGTGCCAGCAGCCAATCCCTCAATGAGCAGTTCTTC. Translating gives CASSQSLNEQFF.

This clonotype was recorded at least ten times. This rearrangement joins TRBV7-8 to TRBJ1-6; no reliable D call. The CDR3 length is 15 residues. Germline V gene sequence: CDR1 SGHVS, CDR2 FQNEAQ. Deletions cut 2 bases from V and 6 bases from J, with 11 bases between. The CDR3 DNA reads as TGTGCCAGCAGCTTATACCAGAGTAGTAATTCACCCCTCCACTTT. It codes for CASSLYQSSNSPLHF.

This clonotype was counted at least ten times. The CDR3 region has the DNA TGCAGTGCTAGAGAACTAGCGGGGGTCCCCGGGGGGTATTTT. Amino acid sequence: CSARELAGVPGGYF. The chain recombines TRBV20-1 with TRBJ2-3; the match to TRBD2 covers 11 bases. Losses at the gene ends were 0 bases for V and 14 bases for J; bases not matched to a gene: 10. This CDR3 has 14 amino acids. The V gene's germline CDR1 is DFQATT and CDR2 SNEGSKA (reference sequence).

This clonotype was seen many times. The V and J genes are TRBV27 and TRBJ1-2; D is unresolved. There are 15 residues in the CDR3. Germline assignment: CDR1 MNHEY and CDR2 SMNVEV (reference sequence). Trimming shortened V by 0 bases and J by 4 bases, and 12 bases separated the two germline ends. CDR3 protein: CASSLSRPDFYGYTF. The CDR3 DNA sequence: TGTGCCAGCAGTTTATCGAGGCCGGACTTCTATGGCTACACCTTC.

This clonotype was recorded at least ten times. The gene calls are TRBV7-9 and TRBJ1-1; TRBD1 agrees at 7 bases. CDR3 length equals 13 residues. Germline V gene lookup returns CDR1 SEHNR and CDR2 FQNEAQ (reference sequence). V was pared by 4 bases and J by 6 bases, with 5 bases of the junction left unmatched. CDR3 nucleotides: TGTGCCAGCAGCTCAGACAGGGAGGCTGAAGCTTTCTTT. It is translated as CASSSDREAEAFF.

This clonotype has ten or more counts. This sequence joins TRBV29-1 and TRBJ1-4, with D maybe TRBD1 (6 bases). The V gene lost 6 bases and the J gene lost 3 bases, with 17 bases spanning the gap. Germline V gives CDR1 SQVTM, CDR2 ANQGSEA. The CDR3 spans 15 residues. The CDR3 here is CSVRLSGAANEKLFF. For the CDR3, the DNA is TGCAGCGTCCGACTTTCGGGGGCCGCTAATGAAAAACTGTTTTTT.

In this sample, this clonotype turned up many times. The rearrangement links TRBV7-9 to TRBJ1-5; possibly TRBD1 for D (5 bases). V lost 5 bases and J lost 0, with 8 bases in between. The CDR3 contains 14 residues. Germline CDR1 and CDR2: SEHNR and FQNEAQ (reference sequence). CDR3 loop: CASSQGYSNQPQHF. CDR3 DNA sequence: TGTGCCAGCAGCCAGGGATATAGCAATCAGCCCCAGCATTTT.

This clonotype occurred many times. The chain carries TRBV7-9 and TRBJ2-5, with TRBD1 identical over 10 bases. The ends lost 6 bases at V and 3 bases at J; junction bases unmatched: 7. The germline gives CDR1 SEHNR, CDR2 FQNEAQ (reference sequence). CDR3 length: 15 amino acids. The DNA for the CDR3 is TGTGCCAGCAGAGCCCCCGGGACAGGGGAAGAGACCCAGTACTTC. Its protein is CASRAPGTGEETQYF.

This clonotype has ten or more counts. This chain joins TRBV7-8 and TRBJ2-1, with 7 bases aligning to TRBD1. The CDR3 length is 15 residues. Trimming at V came to 6 bases and at J to 2 bases, leaving 7 bases not matched to a gene. Germline CDR1 and CDR2: SGHVS and FQNEAQ. The DNA of the CDR3 is TGTGCCAGCAGTGCTGGGGACAGCCCCTACAATGAGCAGTTCTTC. This translates into CASSAGDSPYNEQFF.

This clonotype was observed many times. This chain links TRBV18 with TRBJ1-4, with 8 bases matching TRBD1. CDR1 is KGHSH and CDR2 is LQKENI in the germline V gene. CDR3 length equals 14 residues. The trim removed 6 bases at V and 8 bases at J, leaving 8 bases unmatched. Here the CDR3 DNA reads TGTGCCAGCTCTCCGACAGGGGTATCGGAAAAACTGTTTTTT. Its translation is CASSPTGVSEKLFF.

At least ten counts were recorded for this clonotype. The rearrangement uses TRBV20-1 and TRBJ1-5; D gene ambiguous. Germline CDR1 DFQATT, CDR2 SNEGSKA (reference sequence). V lost 4 bases and J lost 3, with 16 bases in between. The CDR3 extends over 15 amino acids. The CDR3 protein is CSATAEREHNQPQHF. DNA of the CDR3: TGCAGTGCTACTGCCGAGCGGGAGCACAATCAGCCCCAGCATTTT.

The table lists this clonotype with many counts. The V call is TRBV9, the J call TRBJ2-6; possibly TRBD1 for D (6 bases). Germline V CDR1 and CDR2: SGDLS, YYNGEE. This CDR3 is built from 17 residues. V was pared by 0 bases and J by 3 bases, with 13 bases between. This CDR3 reads CASSVDRDTHGANVLTF. CDR3 DNA sequence: TGTGCCAGCAGCGTAGACAGGGATACGCATGGGGCCAACGTCCTGACTTTC.

This clonotype was seen at least ten times. The chain combines TRBV7-2 with TRBJ1-1, with TRBD1 as a possible D gene (5 bases). The CDR3 consists of 15 residues. Trimming removed 4 bases at V and 1 base at J, with 13 bases between. In germline, CDR1 is SGHTA, CDR2 FQGNSA. CDR3 region: CASSWGRIANTEAFF. In DNA form, the CDR3 reads TGTGCCAGCAGCTGGGGACGGATAGCGAACACTGAAGCTTTCTTT.

This clonotype was recorded at least ten times. This chain connects TRBV5-6 to TRBJ2-3; weak D call: TRBD2 (6 bases). This CDR3 has 15 amino acids. V lost 0 bases to trimming and J lost 10 bases, with 18 bases between them. Germline V gives CDR1 SGHDT, CDR2 YYEEEE. The CDR3 spells CASSLAGRGKLPQYF. CDR3 coding DNA: TGTGCCAGCAGCTTGGCCGGTCGGGGGAAACTTCCGCAGTATTTT.

This clonotype was observed many times. The V and J genes are TRBV18 and TRBJ2-2; D call uncertain. CDR3 size: 12 residues. Germline loops: CDR1 KGHSH, CDR2 LQKENI. V was cut by 2 bases and J by 4 bases, with 2 bases left in between. DNA of the CDR3: TGTGCCAGCTCACCATCCACCGGGGAGCTGTTTTTT. As protein: CASSPSTGELFF.

In the case of this clonotype: This likely comes from a read error, as the CDR3 has no conserved phenylalanine or tryptophan at its end. The chain couples TRBV12-3 or TRBV12-4 to TRBJ1-4, with D perhaps TRBD1 (5 bases). Deletions cut 6 bases from V and 4 bases from J, with 12 bases between. The length of the CDR3 is 14 residues. CDR3 sequence: CASRVREVNEKLFN. The CDR3 DNA reads TGTGCCAGCAGAGTCAGGGAAGTTAATGAAAAACTGTTTAAT.

This clonotype was observed at least ten times. The chain links TRBV29-1 to TRBJ1-1, with D unresolved. V was pared by 7 bases and J by 2 bases, with 17 bases between. CDR1 and CDR2 from the germline V gene are SQVTM and ANQGSEA. The CDR3 contains 14 residues. In DNA, the CDR3 is TGCAGCGCCTGTGACGCGTTGGACAACACTGAAGCTTTCTTT. It is translated as CSACDALDNTEAFF.

This clonotype was observed many times. The chain carries TRBV7-2 and TRBJ1-5, with no clear D. The CDR3 consists of 13 residues. V dropped 6 bases and J dropped 5 bases, with 11 bases sitting between them. Germline V gene sequence: CDR1 SGHTA, CDR2 FQGNSA. CDR3 sequence (DNA): TGTGCCAGCAGTCGGAACCTGGATCAGCCCCAGCATTTT. It is translated as CASSRNLDQPQHF.

This clonotype has a count of ten or more. The chain uses TRBV12-3 or TRBV12-4 and TRBJ2-3; D possibly corresponds to TRBD1 (6 bases). CDR3 length equals 15 residues. Trimming shortened V by 7 bases and J by 4 bases, and 18 bases separated the two germline ends. CDR3 residues: CASNAPGHPSDTQYF. The CDR3 region has the DNA TGTGCCAGCAATGCTCCGGGACACCCGTCAGATACGCAGTATTTT.

The chain is built from TRBV6-2 or TRBV6-3 and TRBJ2-1; 10 bases align to TRBD2. After removal of 5 bases from V and 9 bases from J, the junction contained 7 bases not matched to a gene. The CDR3 sequence is 14 residues long. The V gene's germline CDR1 is MNHEY and CDR2 SVGEGT. The DNA for the CDR3 is TGTGCCAGCAGTAACCTAGCGGGAGCTGGTGAGCAGTTCTTC. This sequence encodes CASSNLAGAGEQFF.

Regarding this clonotype: A read error may be the cause here, since a much bigger clone is one base away. This chain uses TRBV5-1 with TRBJ2-7; D uncertain. V lost 4 bases and J 5 bases, leaving 13 bases between the germline ends. The CDR3 has 13 amino acids. Germline values: CDR1 SGHRS, CDR2 YFSETQ. CDR3 in amino acids: CASSLGKDHEQYF. As DNA, the CDR3 is TGCGCCAGCAGCCTGGGGAAAGATCACGAGCAGTACTTC.

This clonotype was counted at least ten times. This rearrangement joins TRBV6-6 to TRBJ1-6; 9 bases fit TRBD1. V gave up 5 bases and J gave up 10 bases; unmatched junction bases: 12. From germline, CDR1 is MNHNY and CDR2 SVGAGI (reference sequence). The CDR3 contains 16 residues. CDR3 in amino acids: CASSRTPGTGSSPLHF. The CDR3 bases are TGTGCCAGCAGTCGGACCCCCGGGACAGGGAGCTCACCCCTCCACTTT.

In its sample, this clonotype was seen many times. The chain combines TRBV20-1 with TRBJ1-1; the D is unclear. The length of the CDR3 is 12 residues. In germline, CDR1 is DFQATT, CDR2 SNEGSKA (reference sequence). V was cut by 2 bases and J by 0 bases, with 4 bases left in between. This chain's CDR3 is CSARRMNTEAFF. CDR3 nucleotide sequence: TGCAGTGCTAGACGAATGAACACTGAAGCTTTCTTT.

This clonotype was observed at least ten times. The J gene is TRBJ2-7, the V gene TRBV20-1; TRBD1 matches 7 bases. After removal of 0 bases from V and 5 bases from J, the junction contained 13 bases not matched to a gene. The germline V gene has CDR1 DFQATT and CDR2 SNEGSKA (reference sequence). This CDR3 is 16 amino acids long. The CDR3 DNA is TGCAGTGCTAGAGACCCAAACGGACAGGACTGGAACGAGCAGTACTTC. Translated: CSARDPNGQDWNEQYF.

This clonotype was seen repeatedly, ten times or more. The V gene is TRBV27, the J gene TRBJ2-1; 10 bases line up with TRBD2. The ends lost 4 bases at V and 10 bases at J; junction bases unmatched: 13. This CDR3 has 16 residues. Germline loops: CDR1 MNHEY, CDR2 SMNVEV (reference sequence). For the CDR3, the DNA is TGTGCCAGCAGTTCGCCCGAGCGGGAGGGCCGAGCCGAGCAGTTCTTC. It is translated as CASSSPEREGRAEQFF.

This clonotype showed up many times. This chain links TRBV7-6 with TRBJ1-3; 11 nucleotides match TRBD1. This CDR3 spans 17 amino acids. J was trimmed by 1 base and V by 5 bases; bases with no gene match: 7. The germline V gene has CDR1 SGHVS and CDR2 FNYEAQ. DNA of the CDR3: TGTGCCAGCAGCCCTCACCGGGACAGGGGGTCTGGAAACACCATATATTTT. It specifies CASSPHRDRGSGNTIYF.

Concerning this clonotype: This could be a read error, since a much larger clone is one nucleotide away. V usage is TRBV5-1 and J usage is TRBJ2-5; the D is unclear. This CDR3 is 11 amino acids long. The V gene lost 4 bases and the J gene lost 6 bases, with 7 bases spanning the gap. The germline CDR1 and CDR2 sequences are SGHRS and YFSETQ. The CDR3 region is CASSRSKTQYF. In DNA, the CDR3 is TGCGCCAGCAGCCGCTCCAAGACCCAGTACTTC.

This clonotype has a count of ten or more. This chain joins TRBV4-3 and TRBJ1-4; D may be TRBD1 (6 bases). There are 17 residues in the CDR3. Trimming pared 0 bases from V and 10 bases from J, leaving 21 bases between. Germline CDR1 and CDR2: LGHNA and YSLEER. The chain's CDR3 is CASSQDGPGAEGGKLFF. CDR3 sequence (DNA): TGCGCCAGCAGCCAAGATGGGCCTGGGGCCGAAGGGGGAAAACTGTTTTTT.

There are many counts of this clonotype. The rearrangement links TRBV6-5 to TRBJ1-2; D not certain. Germline V gene lookup returns CDR1 MNHEY and CDR2 SVGAGI. Trimming left V 6 bases short and J 1 base short, with 15 bases between. CDR3 length: 15 residues. CDR3 amino acids: CASSRTGLINYGYTF. The CDR3 DNA reads as TGTGCCAGCAGCCGAACCGGACTGATTAACTATGGCTACACCTTC.